The clone carrying this TCR beta chain was counted only a few times. The antigen is undetermined. The entry originates in a study of cytomegalovirus exposure and HLA in healthy donors. General study points: TRBV6-2, TRBV6-3 and some other V segments were excluded as indistinguishable. Likely technical artifact: a cluster of highly shared sequence variants. The study flagged about 150 TCR beta chains as cytomegalovirus-associated.

The CDR3 sequence is 13 residues long. Trimming removed 2 bases from V and 11 bases from J, with 15 bases in between. Germline CDR1 reads MDHEN; CDR2 reads SYDVKM. A multiplex PCR was run with 60 Vbeta primers and 13 Jbeta primers. This table comes from immunoSEQ multiplex PCR, and its TCRdb copy is limited to in-frame clones, with some not included. The sample gives around 210,000 clones, roughly 80% of which show up once; more than 0.35% is in the top ten. The receptor comes from a male donor in good health and CMV-seropositive. The sequenced material came from PBMCs. The V call is TRBV28, the J call TRBJ1-2; possibly TRBD1 for D (6 bases). The CDR3 loop reads CASSLARGREYTF. The CDR3 DNA sequence: TGTGCCAGCAGTTTAGCGCGGGGGCGAGAGTACACCTTC.